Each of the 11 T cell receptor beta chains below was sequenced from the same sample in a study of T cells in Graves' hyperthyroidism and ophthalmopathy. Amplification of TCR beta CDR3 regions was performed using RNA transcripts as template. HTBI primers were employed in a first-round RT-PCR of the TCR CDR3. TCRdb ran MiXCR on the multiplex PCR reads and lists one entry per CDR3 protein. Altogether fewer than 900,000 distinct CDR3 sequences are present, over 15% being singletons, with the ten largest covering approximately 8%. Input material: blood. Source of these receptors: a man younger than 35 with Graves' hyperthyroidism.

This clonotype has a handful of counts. DNA for the CDR3: TGTGCCAGCAGTTGGACAGGGGAAGACGAGCAGTACTTC. Amino acid sequence: CASSWTGEDEQYF. This chain links TRBV28 with TRBJ2-7; TRBD1 aligns across 9 bases. V lost 4 bases and J lost 5; bases outside the gene matches: 3. The CDR3 spans 13 residues. CDR1 is MDHEN and CDR2 is SYDVKM in the germline V gene.

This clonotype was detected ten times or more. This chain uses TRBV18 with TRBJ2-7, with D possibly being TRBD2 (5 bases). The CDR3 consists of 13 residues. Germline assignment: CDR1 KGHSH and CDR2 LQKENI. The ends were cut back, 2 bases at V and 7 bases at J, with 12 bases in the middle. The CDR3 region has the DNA TGTGCCAGCTCACCAGGCCCGGGGATGGAGCAGTACTTC. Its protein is CASSPGPGMEQYF.

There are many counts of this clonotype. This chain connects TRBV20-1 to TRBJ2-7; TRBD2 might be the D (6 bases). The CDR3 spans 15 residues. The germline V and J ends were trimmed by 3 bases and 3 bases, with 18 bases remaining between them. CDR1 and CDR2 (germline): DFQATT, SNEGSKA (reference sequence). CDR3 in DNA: TGCAGTGCTAGTAAGATCCGGGACTCCGACTACGAGCAGTACTTC. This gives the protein CSASKIRDSDYEQYF.

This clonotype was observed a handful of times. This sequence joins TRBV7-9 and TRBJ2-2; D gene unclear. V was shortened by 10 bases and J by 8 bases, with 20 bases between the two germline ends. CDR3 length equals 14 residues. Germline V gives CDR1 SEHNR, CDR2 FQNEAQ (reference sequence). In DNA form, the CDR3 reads TGTGCCAACCAACCCCACACGCGTCAGGGGGAGCTGTTTTTT. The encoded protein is CANQPHTRQGELFF. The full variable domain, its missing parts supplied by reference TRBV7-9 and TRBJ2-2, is DTGVSQNPRHKITKRGQNVTFRCDPISEHNRLYWYRQTLGQGPEFLTYFQNEAQLEKSRLLSDRFSAERPKGSFSTLEIQRTEQGDSAMYLCANQPHTRQGELFFGEGSRLTVL.

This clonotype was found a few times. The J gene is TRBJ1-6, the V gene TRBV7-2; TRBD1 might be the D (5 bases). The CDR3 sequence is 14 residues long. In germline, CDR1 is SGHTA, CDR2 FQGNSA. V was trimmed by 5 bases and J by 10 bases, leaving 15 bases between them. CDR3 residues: CASSPRDLRSPLHF. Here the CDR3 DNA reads TGTGCCAGCAGCCCCCGGGACCTTCGGTCACCCCTCCACTTT.

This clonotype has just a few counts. CDR3 loop: CASSGGGRAVGENEQFF. DNA of the CDR3: TGTGCCAGCAGCGGAGGGGGGAGGGCTGTCGGGGAGAATGAGCAGTTCTTC. V gene TRBV9 combines with J gene TRBJ2-1; possibly TRBD2 for D (7 bases). V was cut by 3 bases and J by 7 bases, with 23 bases left in between. From germline, CDR1 is SGDLS and CDR2 YYNGEE. The CDR3 is 17 amino acids.

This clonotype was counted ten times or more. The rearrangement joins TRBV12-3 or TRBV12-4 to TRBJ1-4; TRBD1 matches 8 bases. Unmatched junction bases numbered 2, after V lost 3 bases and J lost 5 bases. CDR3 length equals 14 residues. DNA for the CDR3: TGTGCCAGCAGTTTTGGGACAGGAAATGAAAAACTGTTTTTT. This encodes CASSFGTGNEKLFF.

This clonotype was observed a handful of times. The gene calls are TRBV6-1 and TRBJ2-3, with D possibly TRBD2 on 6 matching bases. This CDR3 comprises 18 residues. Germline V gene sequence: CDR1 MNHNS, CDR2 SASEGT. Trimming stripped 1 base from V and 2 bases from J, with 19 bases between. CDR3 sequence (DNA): TGTGCCAGCAGTGAAGGGGGGTCGACGGGGGTCCACACAGATACGCAGTATTTT. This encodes CASSEGGSTGVHTDTQYF.

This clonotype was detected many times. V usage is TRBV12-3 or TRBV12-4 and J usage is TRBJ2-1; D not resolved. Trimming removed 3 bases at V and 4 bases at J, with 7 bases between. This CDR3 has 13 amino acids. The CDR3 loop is CASSFVEYNEQFF. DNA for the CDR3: TGTGCCAGCAGTTTTGTGGAGTACAATGAGCAGTTCTTC.

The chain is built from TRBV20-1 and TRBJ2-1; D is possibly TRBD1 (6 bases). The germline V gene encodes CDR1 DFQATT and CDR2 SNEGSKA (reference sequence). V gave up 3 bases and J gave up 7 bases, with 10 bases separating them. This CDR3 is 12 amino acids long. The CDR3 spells CSARGAWNEQFF. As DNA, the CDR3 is TGCAGTGCTAGGGGGGCCTGGAATGAGCAGTTCTTC.

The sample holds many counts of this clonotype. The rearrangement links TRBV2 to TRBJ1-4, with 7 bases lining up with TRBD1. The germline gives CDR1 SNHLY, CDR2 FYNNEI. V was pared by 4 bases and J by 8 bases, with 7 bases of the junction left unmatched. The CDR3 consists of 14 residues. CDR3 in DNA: TGTGCCAGCAGTGTAAGGGGGCAAACGGAAAAACTGTTTTTT. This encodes CASSVRGQTEKLFF.